Each of the 17 T cell receptor beta chains below was sequenced from the same sample in a study of molecular identifiers for immune sequencing clone quantification. TCRdb itself ran the PCR reads through MiXCR, one entry per CDR3 protein. The repertoire includes about 23,000 distinct CDR3 sequences, roughly 15% of them detected once, and 0.99% sits in the top ten. Sequencing used naive CD8+ T cells from blood, with Jurkat cell RNA spiked in. As to subset: FACS-sorted CD8+CD4-CCR7+CD45RA+ naive T cells. The receptors were gathered from a human donor in good health. Some libraries in this study had Jurkat cell RNA spiked in.

This clonotype has a count of ten or more. This rearrangement joins TRBV6-1 to TRBJ1-4, with D possibly matching TRBD1 (6 bases). The V end lost 3 bases, the J end lost 3 bases, and 14 bases lay between the germline ends. Per germline, CDR1 MNHNS and CDR2 SASEGT. This CDR3 is 16 amino acids long. The CDR3 protein is CASSDTMGAANEKLFF. CDR3 DNA: TGTGCCAGCAGTGATACTATGGGGGCCGCTAATGAAAAACTGTTTTTT.

This clonotype was recorded at least ten times. The V gene is TRBV12-3 or TRBV12-4, the J gene TRBJ2-5; D remains unclear. This CDR3 has 11 amino acids. V lost 1 base, J lost 4 bases, and 1 base lay in between. This CDR3 is CASSLGETQYF. The CDR3 coding sequence is TGTGCCAGCAGTTTAGGAGAGACCCAGTACTTC.

Turning to this clonotype: At one boundary the junction diverges from the germline segment, which might be a read error. This sequence joins TRBV5-1 and TRBJ2-3, with 10 bases fitting TRBD2. The CDR3 contains 18 residues. Germline V CDR1 and CDR2: SGHRS, YFSETQ. CDR3 region: CASSLEGSLLAGADTQYF. The DNA of the CDR3 is TGCGCCAGCAGCTTGGAAGGATCTTTGCTAGCGGGGGCAGATACGCAGTATTTC.

On this clonotype itself: This clone may be a read error of a much larger clone one base away. V gene TRBV7-9 combines with J gene TRBJ2-7; tentative D call: TRBD1 (7 bases). This CDR3 region has 14 residues. The germline gives CDR1 SEHNR, CDR2 FQNEAQ (reference sequence). CDR3 sequence (DNA): TGTGCCAGCAGCTGGAGGGGGCGGTCCTACGAGCAGTGCTTC. Translation gives CASSWRGRSYEQCF.

This clonotype was counted at least ten times. The CDR3 protein is CASSLLAGGYQYEQYF. For the CDR3, the DNA is TGTGCCAGCAGCTTACTCGCAGGGGGTTATCAATACGAGCAGTACTTC. The chain is built from TRBV11-2 and TRBJ2-7, with 7 bases aligning to TRBD1. The CDR3 runs to 16 residues. CDR1 is SGHAT, CDR2 FQNNGV, per germline. The ends lost 2 bases at V and 4 bases at J; junction bases unmatched: 11.

This clonotype was found many times. The V and J genes are TRBV7-9 and TRBJ2-4; no firm D call. The germline V and J ends were trimmed by 1 base and 0 bases, with 4 bases remaining between them. Germline V lookup: CDR1 SEHNR, CDR2 FQNEAQ (reference sequence). CDR3 length equals 14 residues. The CDR3 spells CASSLGVAKNIQYF. CDR3 DNA: TGTGCCAGCAGCTTAGGAGTAGCCAAAAACATTCAGTACTTC.

This clonotype was found many times. The chain combines TRBV11-2 with TRBJ1-1; D gene uncertain. This CDR3 has 13 residues. From germline, CDR1 is SGHAT and CDR2 FQNNGV. V was clipped by 5 bases and J by 2 bases, with 9 bases between them. In nucleotides, the CDR3 is TGTGCCAGCAGCCCTGGGGAAAACACTGAAGCTTTCTTT. Translation gives CASSPGENTEAFF.

Many counts were recorded for this clonotype. V is TRBV20-1 and J is TRBJ2-3; no definite D call. V lost 0 bases, J lost 0 bases, and 7 bases lay in between. The CDR3 consists of 14 residues. Germline V gene data show CDR1 as DFQATT and CDR2 as SNEGSKA (reference sequence). Here the CDR3 reads CSARDLGSTDTQYF. The CDR3 DNA reads TGCAGTGCTAGAGATCTTGGGAGCACAGATACGCAGTATTTT.

Many counts were recorded for this clonotype. The chain is built from TRBV7-6 and TRBJ2-5, with no clear D. Trimming removed 1 base from V and 0 bases from J, with 9 bases in between. Germline assignment: CDR1 SGHVS and CDR2 FNYEAQ. This CDR3 contains 15 residues. CDR3 coding DNA: TGTGCCAGCAGCTTAGGAGGTCACTACCAAGAGACCCAGTACTTC. Translated, it gives CASSLGGHYQETQYF.

This clonotype was observed many times. The V gene is TRBV19, the J gene TRBJ2-7; D may match TRBD1 or TRBD2 (5 bases each). The CDR3 is 13 amino acids. V was pared by 4 bases and J by 2 bases, with 9 bases between. Per germline, CDR1 LNHDA and CDR2 SQIVND (reference sequence). This CDR3 is CASSTGAPYEQYF. The CDR3 nucleotides are TGTGCCAGTAGTACCGGGGCCCCCTACGAGCAGTACTTC.

This clonotype was detected many times. The chain employs TRBV6-2 or TRBV6-3 and TRBJ2-5, with TRBD2 identical over 10 bases. CDR1 MNHEY and CDR2 SVGEGT come from the germline V gene. This CDR3 spans 15 amino acids. Trimming cost V 5 bases and J 2 bases; bases outside gene matches: 5. CDR3 in amino acids: CASSPWTSGQETQYF. The DNA of the CDR3 is TGTGCCAGCAGTCCCTGGACTAGCGGACAAGAGACCCAGTACTTC.

This clonotype was counted between two and nine times. J is TRBJ1-1 and V is TRBV24-1; unclear D gene. In germline, CDR1 is KGHDR, CDR2 SFDVKD. V dropped 1 base and J dropped 4 bases, with 6 bases sitting between them. The CDR3 consists of 13 residues. DNA of the CDR3: TGTGCCACCAGTGATTTATCGGGCACTGAAGCTTTCTTT. Its translation is CATSDLSGTEAFF.

In its sample, this clonotype was seen many times. The final CDR3 position lacks the conserved phenylalanine or tryptophan, pointing to a likely read error. The chain couples TRBV4-1 to TRBJ1-2; TRBD1 might be the D (5 bases). The V gene's germline CDR1 is MGHRA and CDR2 YSYEKL. The CDR3 runs to 15 residues. The V and J ends lost 3 bases and 8 bases respectively, with 19 bases between them. The CDR3 DNA is TGCGCCAGCAGCCACGCCCCCGGGGCTACGTCCGGCTACACCCTC. Amino acid sequence: CASSHAPGATSGYTL.

This clonotype was counted many times. V and J are TRBV27 and TRBJ2-7, with TRBD2 matching over 8 bases. CDR1 and CDR2 (germline): MNHEY, SMNVEV (reference sequence). With 6 bases clipped from V and 0 bases from J, the junction kept 4 bases outside the gene matches. CDR3 length: 14 amino acids. The CDR3 here is CASSPGLVSYEQYF. The CDR3 region has the DNA TGTGCCAGCAGCCCGGGACTAGTCTCCTACGAGCAGTACTTC.

This clonotype has a count of ten or more. The V call is TRBV7-9, the J call TRBJ1-5; no clear D gene. CDR1 and CDR2 from the germline V gene are SEHNR and FQNEAQ (reference sequence). Trimming took 4 bases from V and 6 from J, leaving 13 bases between them. The CDR3 has 14 residues. The CDR3 region has the DNA TGTGCCAGCAGCTCCTCCACTTTAGGTCAGCCCCAGCATTTT. Its translation: CASSSSTLGQPQHF.

In its sample, this clonotype was seen many times. V gene TRBV13 combines with J gene TRBJ2-3, with 10 positions matching TRBD2. Germline CDR1 PRHDT, CDR2 FYEKMQ (reference sequence). CDR3 size: 18 residues. V lost 2 bases and J lost 2; bases outside the gene matches: 10. The CDR3 is CASSLNGPGLATTDTQYF. CDR3 sequence (DNA): TGTGCCAGCAGCTTAAACGGGCCGGGACTAGCGACCACAGATACGCAGTATTTT. Looking up the rest from reference TRBV13 and TRBJ2-3 gives the full variable domain: AAGVIQSPRHLIKEKRETATLKCYPIPRHDTVYWYQQGPGQDPQFLISFYEKMQSDKGSIPDRFSAQQFSDYHSELNMSSLELGDSALYFCASSLNGPGLATTDTQYFGPGTRLTVL.

For this clonotype: A read error may be the cause here, since a much bigger clone is one base away. The J gene is TRBJ2-7, the V gene TRBV6-2 or TRBV6-3, with TRBD2 as a possible D gene (5 bases). The CDR3 is made up of 11 amino acids. Germline CDR1 is MNHEY and CDR2 is SVGEGT. The CDR3 region is CTSTEAYEQYF. As DNA, the CDR3 is TGTACCAGCACGGAGGCCTACGAGCAGTACTTC.